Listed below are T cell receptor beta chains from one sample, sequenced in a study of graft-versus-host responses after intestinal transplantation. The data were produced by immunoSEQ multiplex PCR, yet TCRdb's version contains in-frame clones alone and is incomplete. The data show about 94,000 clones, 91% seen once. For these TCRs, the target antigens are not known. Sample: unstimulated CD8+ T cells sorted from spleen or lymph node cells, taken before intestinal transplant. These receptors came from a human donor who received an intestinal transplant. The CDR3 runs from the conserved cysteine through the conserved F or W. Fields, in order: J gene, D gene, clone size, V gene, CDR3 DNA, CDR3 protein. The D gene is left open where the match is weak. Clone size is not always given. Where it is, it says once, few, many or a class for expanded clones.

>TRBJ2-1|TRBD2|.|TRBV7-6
TGTGCCAGCAGCGGTCGGACTAGCGGGAGTTTTCCTGAGCAGTTCTTC
CASSGRTSGSFPEQFF
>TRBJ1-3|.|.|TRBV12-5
TGTGCTAGTGTAGCTAGCTCTGGAAACACCATATATTTT
CASVASSGNTIYF
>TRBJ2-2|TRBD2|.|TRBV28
TGTGCCAGCAGCTCCCCGGCGGGAGGATCCGCCGGGGAGCTGTTTTTT
CASSSPAGGSAGELFF
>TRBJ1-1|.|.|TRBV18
TGTGCCAGCTCACCGAGGGTCAATCTCTCAGCTTTCTTT
CASSPRVNLSAFF
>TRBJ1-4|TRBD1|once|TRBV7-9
TGTGCCAGCAGCTTAACACAGGGGGCCGAAAAACTGTTTTTT
CASSLTQGAEKLFF
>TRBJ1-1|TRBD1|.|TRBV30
TGTGCCTGGAGTCCCGGACAGGGCTTTATGAACACTGAAGCTTTCTTT
CAWSPGQGFMNTEAFF
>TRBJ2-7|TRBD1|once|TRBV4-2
TGTGCCAGCAGCCAGGGACAGGGGATTATCTACGAGCAGTACTTC
CASSQGQGIIYEQYF
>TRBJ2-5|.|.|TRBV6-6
TGTGCCAGCAGTTACCCCCGGAGAGCCAACCAAGAGACCCAGTACTTC
CASSYPRRANQETQYF
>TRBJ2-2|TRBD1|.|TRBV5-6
TGTGCCAGCAGCCCCGGGACAGTTACCGGGGAGCTGTTTTTT
CASSPGTVTGELFF
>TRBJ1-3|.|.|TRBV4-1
TGCGCCAGCAGCCAAGTAGGGGCTGGAAACACCATATATTTT
CASSQVGAGNTIYF
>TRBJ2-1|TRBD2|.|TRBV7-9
TGTGCCAGCAGTTATACCCCGGGACTAGTCTCGAGTGAGCAGTTCTTC
CASSYTPGLVSSEQFF
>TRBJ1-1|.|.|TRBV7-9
TGTGCCAGCAGCTCTTTTGCTGAAGCTTTCTTT
CASSSFAEAFF
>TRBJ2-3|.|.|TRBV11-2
TGTGCCAGCAGCTTATGGTTCGGGAGCACAGATACGCAGTATTTT
CASSLWFGSTDTQYF
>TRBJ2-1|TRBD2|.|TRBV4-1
TGCGCCAGCAGTGTTCGGACTAGCGGGAGGGGGGGGCATGAGCAGTTCTTC
CASSVRTSGRGGHEQFF
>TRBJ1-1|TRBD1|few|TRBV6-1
TGTGCCAGCAGTAAAGACCGGGACAGGGAGATGACTGAAGCTTTCTTT
CASSKDRDREMTEAFF
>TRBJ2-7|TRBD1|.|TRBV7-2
TGTGCCAGCAGCCCGGGACAGGGGGGCTACGAGCAGTACTTC
CASSPGQGGYEQYF
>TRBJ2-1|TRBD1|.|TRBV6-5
TGTGCCAGCAGTTCGGACAGGTTGAATGAGCAGTTCTTC
CASSSDRLNEQFF
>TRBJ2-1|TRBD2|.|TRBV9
TGTGCCAGCAGCGTTCGACTAGCGGGAGGGGTGGATGAGCAGTTCTTC
CASSVRLAGGVDEQFF
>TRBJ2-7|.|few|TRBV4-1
TGCGCCAGCAGCCAATCCTACGGGGTTGCCTACGAGCAGTACTTC
CASSQSYGVAYEQYF
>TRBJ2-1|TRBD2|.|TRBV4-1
TGCGCCAGCAGCCCCCAAGCCGCTAGCGGCGACAATGAGCAGTTCTTC
CASSPQAASGDNEQFF
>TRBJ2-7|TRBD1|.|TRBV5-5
TGTGCCAGCAGTTCCCGGGACAGGGGCAGCTACGAGCAGTACTTC
CASSSRDRGSYEQYF
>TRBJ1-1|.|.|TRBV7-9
TGTGCCAGCAGCTTAGAGGGGACAAGCACTGAAGCTTTCTTT
CASSLEGTSTEAFF
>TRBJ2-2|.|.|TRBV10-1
TGCGCCAGCAGTGAGTCGGGACTGGACACCGGGGAGCTGTTTTTT
CASSESGLDTGELFF
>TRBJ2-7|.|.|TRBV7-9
TGTGCCGGAGAGGGGGACGAGCAGTACTTC
CAGEGDEQYF
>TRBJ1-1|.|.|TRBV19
TGTGCCAGTAGTATAGGGGCCGTGGAAGCTTTCTTT
CASSIGAVEAFF
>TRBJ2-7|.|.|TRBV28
TGTGCCAGCAGTTTACGGGCAGGGGAATACTACGAGCAGTACTTC
CASSLRAGEYYEQYF
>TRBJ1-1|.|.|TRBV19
TGTGCCAGTAGTATAGATGGGGCGAACACTGAAGCTTTCTTT
CASSIDGANTEAFF
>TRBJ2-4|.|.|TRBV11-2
TGTGCCAGCAGCTTAGTAGCTGGTGAAGTTGACATTCAGTACTTC
CASSLVAGEVDIQYF
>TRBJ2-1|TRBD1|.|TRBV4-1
TGCGCCAGCAGCCAATCGACAGGGGTTGGTGGTGAGCAGTTCTTC
CASSQSTGVGGEQFF
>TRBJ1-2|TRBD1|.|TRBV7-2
TGTGCCAGCAGCCCACCGGGACAGAATTGGTATGGCTACACCTTC
CASSPPGQNWYGYTF
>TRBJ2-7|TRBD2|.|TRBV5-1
TGCGCCAGCAGCTCTGGGACTAGCGGGAGCTCCTACGAGCAGTACTTC
CASSSGTSGSSYEQYF
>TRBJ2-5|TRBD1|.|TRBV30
TGTGCCTGGAGTGGGCCAGGGGGCCGTGGGCAAGAGACCCAGTACTTC
CAWSGPGGRGQETQYF
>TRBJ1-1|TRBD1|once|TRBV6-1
TGTGCCAGCCTTCGACAGGGCTCCGACACTGAAGCTTTCTTT
CASLRQGSDTEAFF
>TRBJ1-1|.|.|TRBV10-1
TGCGCCAGCAGTGTGGGGGCTTGGAACACTGAAGCTTTCTTT
CASSVGAWNTEAFF
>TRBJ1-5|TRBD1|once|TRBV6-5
TGTGCCAGCAGTTACTCGGAGGGGGCGGGTCAGCCCCAGCATTTT
CASSYSEGAGQPQHF
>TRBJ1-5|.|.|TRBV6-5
TGTGCCAGCAGGGGCGGGCCTCGGAATCAGCCCCAGCATTTT
CASRGGPRNQPQHF
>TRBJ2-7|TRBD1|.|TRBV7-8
TGTGCCAGCAGCTTAGAGACAGGGGTATGGGAGCAGTACTTC
CASSLETGVWEQYF
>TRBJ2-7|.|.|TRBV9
TGTGCCAGCAGCCCAGAGGGTTACGAGCAGTACTTC
CASSPEGYEQYF
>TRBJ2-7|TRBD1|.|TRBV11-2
TGTGCCAGCAGCTCCGGGACAGGTACCCCCTACGAGCAGTACTTC
CASSSGTGTPYEQYF
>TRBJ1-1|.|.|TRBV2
TGTGCCAGCATTAGTCAGACAATGAACACTGAAGCTTTCTTT
CASISQTMNTEAFF
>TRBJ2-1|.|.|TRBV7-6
TGTGCCAGCAGCTTATTCCCAACAAACAATGAGCAGTTCTTC
CASSLFPTNNEQFF
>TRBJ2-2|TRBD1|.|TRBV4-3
TGCGCCAGCAGCCAAGATCCTTGGGACAGGGGTTTGGGCGGGGAGCTGTTTTTT
CASSQDPWDRGLGGELFF
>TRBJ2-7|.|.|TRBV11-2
TGTGCCAGCAGCTTAGATCCGGAGGTGTCCTACGAGCAGTACTTC
CASSLDPEVSYEQYF
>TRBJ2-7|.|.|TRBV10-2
TGCGCCAGCAGTGATGCCAGGGCCTACGAGCAGTACTTC
CASSDARAYEQYF
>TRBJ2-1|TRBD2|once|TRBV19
TGTGCCAGTAGTATAAGGCGGGAGCAGGATGAGCAGTTCTTC
CASSIRREQDEQFF